This TCR beta chain was recorded in a study of T cells after yellow fever vaccination. Looking at the study overall: It was SMART-Seq v4 Ultra Low Input that prepared the fractions with low cell numbers. Study results and caveats: Abundant clonotypes (contaminants from the bulk population) could be present in FACS-sorted repertoires.

This clonotype was seen a few times. Its specificity is not known. The CDR3 has 16 amino acids. V was pared by 0 bases and J by 0 bases, with 2 bases of the junction left unmatched. From germline, CDR1 is SGHKS and CDR2 YYEKEE (reference sequence). It was through 5'RACE template switching that TCR cDNA was made, with a universal primer site and UMIs added. TCRdb passed the 5' RACE reads through MiXCR, listing each CDR3 protein once. The sample comprises about 240,000 distinct CDR3 sequences, around 7% of which are singletons, and approximately 0.85% rests with the top ten. The clonotype comes from a young man who received the YFV17D yellow fever vaccine. V is TRBV5-5 and J is TRBJ1-3; TRBD1 matches 8 bases. The specimen was CD4+ T cells sorted from PBMCs, collected 15 days after the yellow fever booster vaccination. The CDR3 nucleotides read TGTGCCAGCAGCTTGGGGACAGGGAGCTCTGGAAACACCATATATTTT. Encoded protein: CASSLGTGSSGNTIYF.